Presented here are 18 T cell receptor beta chains from one specimen sequenced in a study of T cell responses to AZD1222 COVID-19 vaccine. Assay: immunoSEQ multiplex PCR; the TCRdb copy retains only in-frame clones and omits some. The table has some 120,000 clones, 70% to 85% seen once. Sequencing was performed on peripheral blood, taken 28 days after the second AZD1222 dose. Receptors were obtained from an adult who received the AZD1222 COVID-19 vaccine.

The chain uses TRBV6-2 or TRBV6-3 and TRBJ2-7; weak D call: TRBD1 (6 bases). V lost 5 bases to trimming and J lost 12 bases, with 17 bases between them. The CDR3 runs to 12 residues. Germline CDR1 and CDR2: MNHEY and SVGEGT. CDR3 bases: TGTGCCAGCAGTCAGAGGGGGACAACCTCGTACTTC. Translating gives CASSQRGTTSYF.

The chain uses TRBV5-1 and TRBJ2-5, with D perhaps assigned TRBD1 or TRBD2 (5 bases each). There are 15 residues in the CDR3. Germline CDR1 is SGHRS and CDR2 is YFSETQ. Between the trimmed V and J ends, which lost 0 bases and 2 bases, there was a span of 11 bases. The CDR3 spells CASSLATGTQETQYF. CDR3 bases: TGCGCCAGCAGCTTGGCCACCGGGACGCAAGAGACCCAGTACTTC.

This chain links TRBV19 with TRBJ1-5; D gene ambiguous. V was pared by 5 bases and J by 9 bases, with 5 bases between. CDR1 is LNHDA, CDR2 SQIVND, per germline (reference sequence). There are 10 residues in the CDR3. CDR3: CASSPGPQHF. The DNA of the CDR3 is TGTGCCAGTAGTCCCGGGCCCCAGCATTTT. Looking up the rest from reference TRBV19 and TRBJ1-5 gives the full variable domain: DGGITQSPKYLFRKEGQNVTLSCEQNLNHDAMYWYRQDPGQGLRLIYYSQIVNDFQKGDIAEGYSVSREKKESFPLTVTSAQKNPTAFYLCASSPGPQHFGDGTRLSIL.

Comments on this clone: Different DNA sequences within this sample yield the same CDR3. The chain recombines TRBV27 with TRBJ1-1; D is perhaps TRBD1 (5 bases). The germline gives CDR1 MNHEY, CDR2 SMNVEV (reference sequence). This CDR3 has 14 amino acids. Trimming cost V 3 bases and J 0 bases, with 8 bases left between them. The CDR3 protein is CASSLGRVNTEAFF. As DNA, the CDR3 is TGTGCCAGCAGTTTGGGACGGGTGAACACTGAAGCTTTCTTT.

J is TRBJ1-5 and V is TRBV28; 7 bases map to TRBD1. V dropped 6 bases and J dropped 3; count of bases not matched to a gene: 5. There are 14 residues in the CDR3. CDR1 is MDHEN, CDR2 SYDVKM, per germline. For the CDR3, the DNA is TGTGCCAGCAGCCGGACAGGTCTCAATCAGCCCCAGCATTTT. Amino acids: CASSRTGLNQPQHF. Filled out from reference TRBV28 and TRBJ1-5, the complete variable domain reads DVKVTQSSRYLVKRTGEKVFLECVQDMDHENMFWYRQDPGLGLRLIYFSYDVKMKEKGDIPEGYSVSREKKERFSLILESASTNQTSMYLCASSRTGLNQPQHFGDGTRLSIL.

This clone was counted ten times or more. This chain connects TRBV11-2 to TRBJ1-2; D is unclear. The germline gives CDR1 SGHAT, CDR2 FQNNGV. The CDR3 has 12 residues. V lost 10 bases and J 5 bases, leaving 14 bases between the germline ends. The CDR3 DNA sequence: TGTGCCACGGCATCAGATGGGTATGGCTACACCTTC. Its translation is CATASDGYGYTF.

The chain recombines TRBV7-9 with TRBJ1-2; 7 bases are shared with TRBD1. CDR3 length: 16 amino acids. The V gene's germline CDR1 is SEHNR and CDR2 FQNEAQ (reference sequence). The trim removed 1 base at V and 0 bases at J, leaving 5 bases unmatched. The chain's CDR3 is CASSLDRDRANYGYTF. CDR3 nucleotide sequence: TGTGCCAGCAGCTTAGACAGGGACAGAGCTAACTATGGCTACACCTTC.

There are many counts of this clone. V gene TRBV10-2 combines with J gene TRBJ2-1; D call uncertain. CDR3 length equals 14 residues. Germline V gives CDR1 WSHSY, CDR2 SAAADI. The ends were cut back, 5 bases at V and 4 bases at J, with 12 bases in the middle. The CDR3 DNA reads TGCGCCAGCAGTACCAGCCTAGATTACAATGAGCAGTTCTTC. Translation: CASSTSLDYNEQFF.

This clone appeared once. The chain combines TRBV18 with TRBJ2-5; TRBD2 agrees at 14 bases. With V trimmed by 3 bases and J by 4 bases, 13 bases remained unmatched. The CDR3 is 19 amino acids. CDR1 and CDR2 (germline): KGHSH, LQKENI. CDR3 loop: CASSPAAVTSGGAGETQYF. CDR3 coding DNA: TGTGCCAGCTCACCGGCGGCCGTGACTAGCGGGGGGGCCGGAGAGACCCAGTACTTC.

J is TRBJ1-1 and V is TRBV29-1; 7 nucleotides match TRBD1. There are 12 residues in the CDR3. Trimming cost V 7 bases and J 4 bases; bases outside gene matches: 6. From germline, CDR1 is SQVTM and CDR2 ANQGSEA. The CDR3 DNA reads as TGCAGCGCCGGACAGGAAGGCACTGAAGCTTTCTTT. Translated: CSAGQEGTEAFF.

V usage is TRBV28 and J usage is TRBJ1-6; D ambiguous. CDR1 and CDR2 (germline): MDHEN, SYDVKM. V was cut by 10 bases and J by 6 bases, with 13 bases left in between. The CDR3 contains 13 residues. CDR3 sequence: CATHGEGNSPLHF. The CDR3 DNA is TGTGCCACCCACGGGGAGGGTAATTCACCCCTCCACTTT.

The chain combines TRBV5-1 with TRBJ2-7, with D maybe TRBD2 (5 bases). V was shortened by 1 base and J by 6 bases, with 11 bases between the two germline ends. Germline-derived CDR1 and CDR2 are SGHRS and YFSETQ. This CDR3 comprises 13 residues. The CDR3 loop is CASSLQDGGEQYF. The DNA of the CDR3 is TGCGCCAGCAGCTTGCAAGACGGAGGCGAGCAGTACTTC.

This rearrangement joins TRBV6-5 to TRBJ2-1, with 9 bases matching TRBD2. Trimming at V came to 5 bases and at J to 5 bases, leaving 4 bases not matched to a gene. Germline V gives CDR1 MNHEY, CDR2 SVGAGI. The CDR3 spans 14 residues. The CDR3 sequence is CASSKTSGDNEQFF. The DNA for the CDR3 is TGTGCCAGCAGTAAGACTAGCGGAGACAATGAGCAGTTCTTC.

J is TRBJ1-1 and V is TRBV7-9, with 8 positions matching TRBD1. The germline gives CDR1 SEHNR, CDR2 FQNEAQ (reference sequence). This CDR3 region has 16 residues. With 0 bases clipped from V and 11 bases from J, the junction kept 14 bases outside the gene matches. CDR3: CASSLAGTGRAQGAFF. The CDR3 bases are TGTGCCAGCAGCTTAGCGGGGACAGGAAGGGCACAGGGGGCTTTCTTT.

The V call is TRBV7-2, the J call TRBJ1-2, with a weak D call TRBD1 (6 bases). Germline V gene lookup returns CDR1 SGHTA and CDR2 FQGNSA. Trimming removed 5 bases at V and 8 bases at J, with 24 bases between. The CDR3 is 16 amino acids. Here the CDR3 reads CASSPGEGKQGPGYTF. CDR3 coding DNA: TGTGCCAGCAGCCCCGGGGAGGGTAAACAGGGACCCGGCTACACCTTC.

The chain has TRBV4-1 and TRBJ1-5; TRBD1 is a possible D gene (5 bases). CDR1 is MGHRA, CDR2 YSYEKL, per germline. V was cut by 2 bases and J by 0 bases, with 11 bases left in between. CDR3 size: 16 residues. The DNA of the CDR3 is TGCGCCAGCAGCCAACTGGGGACGAGTAGCAATCAGCCCCAGCATTTT. Translating it yields CASSQLGTSSNQPQHF.

The genes are TRBV7-2 and TRBJ1-2, with 8 bases aligning to TRBD1. The CDR3 is 16 amino acids. CDR1 SGHTA and CDR2 FQGNSA come from the germline V gene. The J segment lost 8 bases and the V segment lost 1 base, leaving 12 bases of the junction unmatched. This CDR3 is CASSLGLGSRGRGYTF. CDR3 bases: TGTGCCAGCAGCTTAGGGCTAGGGTCCAGGGGGCGAGGCTACACCTTC. Looking up the rest from reference TRBV7-2 and TRBJ1-2 gives the full variable domain: GAGVSQSPSNKVTEKGKDVELRCDPISGHTALYWYRQSLGQGLEFLIYFQGNSAPDKSGLPSDRFSAERTGGSVSTLTIQRTQQEDSAVYLCASSLGLGSRGRGYTFGSGTRLTVV.

This chain links TRBV9 with TRBJ1-2, with a possible D match to TRBD1 (5 bases). Trimming shortened V by 6 bases and J by 4 bases, and 13 bases separated the two germline ends. Germline CDR1 and CDR2: SGDLS and YYNGEE. The CDR3 runs to 13 residues. The CDR3 bases are TGTGCCAGCACCCGGGAGGGACCCTATGGCTACACCTTC. It translates to CASTREGPYGYTF.